This TCR beta chain was obtained from a study of T cells in tuberculosis. Study-level results: The stringent gate may have excluded weak CD1B-GMM tetramer binders.

Sequenced by immunoSEQ multiplex PCR; TCRdb stores in-frame clones only, minus some. This sample has 54,000 or so clones; approximately 81% occur once, and the top ten carry around 13%. This clone was seen just once. After thawing and overnight rest, PBMC were stained with GMM-loaded CD1B tetramer, viability dye and anti-CD3 for sorting. The lipid loaded on the CD1B tetramers was C32 glucose monomycolate from Rhodococcus equi. CD14-expressing monocytes were removed from PBMC before cryopreservation and sorting. The sample was CD1b-GMM tetramer-negative cells sorted from PBMCs. The sequence was collected from an adult woman with latent tuberculosis.

The DNA of the CDR3 is TGCAGCGTCCGCCGGGACAGTGACATTGGTACGCAGTATTTT. The encoded protein is CSVRRDSDIGTQYF. This chain uses TRBV29-1 with TRBJ2-3; 7 nucleotides align to TRBD1. From germline, CDR1 is SQVTM and CDR2 ANQGSEA. The CDR3 has 14 residues. V lost 6 bases and J lost 8; bases outside the gene matches: 14.